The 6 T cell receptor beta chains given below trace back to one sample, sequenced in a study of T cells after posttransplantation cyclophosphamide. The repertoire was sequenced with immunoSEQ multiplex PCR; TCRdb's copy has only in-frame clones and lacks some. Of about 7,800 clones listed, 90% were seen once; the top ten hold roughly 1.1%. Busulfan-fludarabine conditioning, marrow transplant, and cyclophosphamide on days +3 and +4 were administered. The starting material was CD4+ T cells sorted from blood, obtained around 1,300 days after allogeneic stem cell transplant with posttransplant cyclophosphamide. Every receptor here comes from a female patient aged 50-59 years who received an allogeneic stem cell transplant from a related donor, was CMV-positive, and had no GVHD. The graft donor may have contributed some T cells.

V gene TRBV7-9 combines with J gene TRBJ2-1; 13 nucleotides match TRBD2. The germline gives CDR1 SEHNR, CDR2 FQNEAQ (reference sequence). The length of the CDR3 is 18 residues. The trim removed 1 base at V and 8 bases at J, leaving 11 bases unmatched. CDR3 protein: CASSLGPGLAGLGDEQFF. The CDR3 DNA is TGTGCCAGCAGCTTAGGGCCGGGACTAGCGGGATTAGGCGATGAGCAGTTCTTC. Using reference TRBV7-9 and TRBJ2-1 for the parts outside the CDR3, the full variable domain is DTGVSQNPRHKITKRGQNVTFRCDPISEHNRLYWYRQTLGQGPEFLTYFQNEAQLEKSRLLSDRFSAERPKGSFSTLEIQRTEQGDSAMYLCASSLGPGLAGLGDEQFFGPGTRLTVL.

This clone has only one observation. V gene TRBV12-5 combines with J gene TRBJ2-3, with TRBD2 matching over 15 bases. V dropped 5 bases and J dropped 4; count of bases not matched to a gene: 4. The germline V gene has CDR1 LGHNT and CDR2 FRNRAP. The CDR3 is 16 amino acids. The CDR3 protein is CASGPGLAGGADTQYF. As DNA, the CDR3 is TGTGCTAGTGGTCCAGGACTAGCGGGAGGGGCAGATACGCAGTATTTT.

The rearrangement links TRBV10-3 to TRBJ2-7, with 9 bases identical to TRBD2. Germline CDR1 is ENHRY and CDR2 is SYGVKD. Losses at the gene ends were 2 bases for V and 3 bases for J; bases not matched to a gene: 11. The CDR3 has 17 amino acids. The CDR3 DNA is TGTGCCATCAGTGAGCCTTCGCGACTAGCGGTGCGCTACGAGCAGTACTTC. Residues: CAISEPSRLAVRYEQYF.

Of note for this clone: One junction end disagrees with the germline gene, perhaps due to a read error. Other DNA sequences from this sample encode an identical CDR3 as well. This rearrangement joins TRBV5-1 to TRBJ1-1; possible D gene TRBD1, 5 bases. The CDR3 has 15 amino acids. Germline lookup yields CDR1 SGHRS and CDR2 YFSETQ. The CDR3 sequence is CASSDLGLLNTEAFF. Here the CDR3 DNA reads TGCGCCAGCAGCGATTTGGGACTGCTGAACACTGAGGCTTTCTTT.

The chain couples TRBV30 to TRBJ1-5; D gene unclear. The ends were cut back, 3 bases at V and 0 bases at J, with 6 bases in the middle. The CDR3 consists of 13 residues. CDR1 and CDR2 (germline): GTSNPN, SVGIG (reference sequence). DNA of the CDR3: TGTGCCTGGAGCCGTTATAGCAATCAGCCCCAGCATTTT. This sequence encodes CAWSRYSNQPQHF.

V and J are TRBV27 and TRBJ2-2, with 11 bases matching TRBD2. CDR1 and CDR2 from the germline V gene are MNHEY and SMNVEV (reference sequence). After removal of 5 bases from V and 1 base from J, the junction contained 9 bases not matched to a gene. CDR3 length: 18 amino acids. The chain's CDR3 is CASSPGLAGFRNTGELFF. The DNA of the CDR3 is TGTGCCAGCAGTCCTGGACTAGCGGGCTTTAGGAACACCGGGGAGCTGTTTTTT.